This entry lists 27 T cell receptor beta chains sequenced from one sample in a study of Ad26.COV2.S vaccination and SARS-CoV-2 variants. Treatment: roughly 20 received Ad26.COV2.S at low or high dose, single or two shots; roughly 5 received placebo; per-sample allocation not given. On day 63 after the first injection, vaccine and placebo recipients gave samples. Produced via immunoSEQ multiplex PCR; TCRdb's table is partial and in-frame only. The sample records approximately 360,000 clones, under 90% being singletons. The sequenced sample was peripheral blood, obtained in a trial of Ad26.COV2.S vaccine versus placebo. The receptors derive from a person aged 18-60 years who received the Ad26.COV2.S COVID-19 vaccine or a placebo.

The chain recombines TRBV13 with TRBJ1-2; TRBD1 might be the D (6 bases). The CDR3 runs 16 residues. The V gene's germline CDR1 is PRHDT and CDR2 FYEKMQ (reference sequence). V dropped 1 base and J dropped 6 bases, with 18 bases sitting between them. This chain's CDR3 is CASSLAGEGGRNGYTF. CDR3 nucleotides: TGTGCCAGCAGCTTAGCGGGTGAAGGGGGGAGGAATGGCTACACCTTC.

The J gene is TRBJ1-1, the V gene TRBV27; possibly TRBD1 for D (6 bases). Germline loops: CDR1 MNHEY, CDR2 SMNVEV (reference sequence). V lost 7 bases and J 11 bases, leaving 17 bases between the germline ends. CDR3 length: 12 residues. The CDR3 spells CASTPRGLAAFF. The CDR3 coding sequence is TGTGCCAGCACACCCAGGGGTTTGGCCGCTTTCTTT.

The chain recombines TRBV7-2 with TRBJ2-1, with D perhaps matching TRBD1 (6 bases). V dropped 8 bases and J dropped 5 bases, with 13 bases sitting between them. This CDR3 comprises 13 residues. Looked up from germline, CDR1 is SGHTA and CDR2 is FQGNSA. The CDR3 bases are TGTGCCAGCGCACGAGGACAGAACAATGAGCAGTTCTTC. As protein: CASARGQNNEQFF.

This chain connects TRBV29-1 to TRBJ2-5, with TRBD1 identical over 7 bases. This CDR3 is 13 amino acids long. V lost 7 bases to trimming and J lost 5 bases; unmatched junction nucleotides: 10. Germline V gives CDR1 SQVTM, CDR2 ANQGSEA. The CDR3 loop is CSAVDRALETQYF. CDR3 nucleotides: TGCAGCGCCGTCGACAGGGCTTTGGAGACCCAGTACTTC. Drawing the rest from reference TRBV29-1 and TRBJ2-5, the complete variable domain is SAVISQKPSRDICQRGTSLTIQCQVDSQVTMMFWYRQQPGQSLTLIATANQGSEATYESGFVIDKFPISRPNLTFSTLTVSNMSPEDSSIYLCSAVDRALETQYFGPGTRLLVL.

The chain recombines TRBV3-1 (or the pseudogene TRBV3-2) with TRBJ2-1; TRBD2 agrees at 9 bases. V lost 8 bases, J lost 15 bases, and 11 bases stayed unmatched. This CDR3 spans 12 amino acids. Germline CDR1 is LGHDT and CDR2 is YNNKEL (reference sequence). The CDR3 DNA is TGTGCCAGCGGACCAAGGCGGGGGGGTCGGTTCTTC. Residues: CASGPRRGGRFF.

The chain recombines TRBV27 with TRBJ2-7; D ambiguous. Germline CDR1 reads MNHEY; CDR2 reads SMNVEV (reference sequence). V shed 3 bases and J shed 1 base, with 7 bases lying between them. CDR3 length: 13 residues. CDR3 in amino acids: CASSFIGSYEQYF. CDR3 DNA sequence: TGTGCCAGCAGTTTTATTGGTTCCTACGAGCAGTACTTC.

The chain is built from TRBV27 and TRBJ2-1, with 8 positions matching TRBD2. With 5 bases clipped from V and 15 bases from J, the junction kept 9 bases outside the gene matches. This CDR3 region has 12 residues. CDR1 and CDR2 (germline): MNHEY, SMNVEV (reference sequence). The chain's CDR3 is CASSPSGPGGFF. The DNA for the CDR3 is TGTGCCAGCAGTCCTAGCGGGCCGGGGGGGTTCTTC.

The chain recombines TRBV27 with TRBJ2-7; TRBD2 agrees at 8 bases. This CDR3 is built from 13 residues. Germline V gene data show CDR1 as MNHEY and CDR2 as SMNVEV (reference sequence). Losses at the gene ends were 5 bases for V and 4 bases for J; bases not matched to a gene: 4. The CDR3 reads CASSPGGSYEQYF. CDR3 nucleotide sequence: TGTGCCAGCAGTCCGGGAGGGAGTTACGAGCAGTACTTC.

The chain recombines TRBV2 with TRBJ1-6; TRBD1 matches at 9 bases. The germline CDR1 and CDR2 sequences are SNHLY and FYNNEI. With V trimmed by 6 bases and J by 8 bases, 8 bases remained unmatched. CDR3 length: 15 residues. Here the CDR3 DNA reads TGTGCCAGCAGCCCCGACAGGGGGACGCATTCACCCCTCCACTTT. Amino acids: CASSPDRGTHSPLHF.

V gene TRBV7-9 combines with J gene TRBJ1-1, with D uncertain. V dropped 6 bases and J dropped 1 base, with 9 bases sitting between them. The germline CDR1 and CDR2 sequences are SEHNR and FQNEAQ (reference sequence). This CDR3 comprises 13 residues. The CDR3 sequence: CASRTQQNTEAFF. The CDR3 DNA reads TGTGCCAGCAGGACACAGCAGAACACTGAAGCTTTCTTT.

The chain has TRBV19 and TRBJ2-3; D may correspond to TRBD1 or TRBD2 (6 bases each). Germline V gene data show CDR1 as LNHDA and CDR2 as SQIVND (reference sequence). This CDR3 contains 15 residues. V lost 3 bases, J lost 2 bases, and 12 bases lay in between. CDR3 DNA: TGTGCCAGTAGTATTGGAGGGGGTGCCACAGATACGCAGTATTTT. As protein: CASSIGGGATDTQYF.

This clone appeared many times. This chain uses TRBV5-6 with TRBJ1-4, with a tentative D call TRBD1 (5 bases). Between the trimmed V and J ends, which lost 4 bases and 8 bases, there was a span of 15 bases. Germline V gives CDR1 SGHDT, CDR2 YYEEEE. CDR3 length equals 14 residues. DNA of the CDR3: TGTGCCAGCAGCGGTCAGGGAGGAAGGGAAAAACTGTTTTTT. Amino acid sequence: CASSGQGGREKLFF.

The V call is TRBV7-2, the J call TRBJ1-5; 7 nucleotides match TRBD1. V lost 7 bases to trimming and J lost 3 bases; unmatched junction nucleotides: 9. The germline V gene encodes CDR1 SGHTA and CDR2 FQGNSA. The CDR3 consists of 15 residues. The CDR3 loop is CASTITGASNQPQHF. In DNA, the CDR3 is TGTGCCAGCACCATCACAGGGGCTTCCAATCAGCCCCAGCATTTT.

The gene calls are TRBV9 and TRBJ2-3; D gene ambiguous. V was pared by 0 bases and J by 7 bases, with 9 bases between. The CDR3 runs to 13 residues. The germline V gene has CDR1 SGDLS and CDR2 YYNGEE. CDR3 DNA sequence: TGTGCCAGCAGCGTAGCTCAGCAGCATACGCAGTATTTT. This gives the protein CASSVAQQHTQYF. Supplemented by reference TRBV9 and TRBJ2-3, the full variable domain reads DSGVTQTPKHLITATGQRVTLRCSPRSGDLSVYWYQQSLDQGLQFLIQYYNGEERAKGNILERFSAQQFPDLHSELNLSSLELGDSALYFCASSVAQQHTQYFGPGTRLTVL.

Here the CDR3 reads CASSPLPGQGRLSGQPQHF. The CDR3 DNA follows: TGCGCCAGCAGCCCACTCCCGGGACAGGGCCGACTTAGCGGCCAGCCCCAGCATTTT. The genes are TRBV5-1 and TRBJ1-5, with 9 positions matching TRBD1. This CDR3 region has 19 residues. The germline V gene encodes CDR1 SGHRS and CDR2 YFSETQ. The junction had 21 bases not matched to a gene; V was cut back by 4 bases and J by 7 bases. Variable domain in full (rest from reference TRBV5-1 and TRBJ1-5): KAGVTQTPRYLIKTRGQQVTLSCSPISGHRSVSWYQQTPGQGLQFLFEYFSETQRNKGNFPGRFSGRQFSNSRSEMNVSTLELGDSALYLCASSPLPGQGRLSGQPQHFGDGTRLSIL.

The CDR3 sequence: CASSLQRGNTGELFF. The DNA for the CDR3 is TGTGCCAGCAGCTTACAGCGGGGGAACACCGGGGAGCTGTTTTTT. V and J are TRBV7-7 and TRBJ2-2, with 7 bases lining up with TRBD2. The CDR3 extends over 15 amino acids. Germline values: CDR1 SSHAT, CDR2 FNYEAQ (reference sequence). The ends lost 2 bases at V and 1 base at J; junction bases unmatched: 1. Complete variable domain (other parts from reference TRBV7-7 and TRBJ2-2): GAGVSQSPRYKVTKRGQDVTLRCDPISSHATLYWYQQALGQGPEFLTYFNYEAQPDKSGLPSDRFSAERPEGSISTLTIQRTEQRDSAMYRCASSLQRGNTGELFFGEGSRLTVL.

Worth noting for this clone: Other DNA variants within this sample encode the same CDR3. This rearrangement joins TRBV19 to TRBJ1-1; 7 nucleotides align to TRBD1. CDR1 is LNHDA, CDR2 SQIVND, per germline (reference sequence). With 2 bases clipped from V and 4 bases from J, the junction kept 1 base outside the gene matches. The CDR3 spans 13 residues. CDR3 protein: CASSIRGLTEAFF. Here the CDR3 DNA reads TGTGCCAGTAGTATAAGGGGGCTCACTGAAGCTTTCTTT.

The CDR3 nucleotides are TGTGCCAGCAGCGCGGGACCCTACGGGGACTATGGCTACACCTTC. Its translation is CASSAGPYGDYGYTF. The genes are TRBV9 and TRBJ1-2; D is possibly TRBD1 (5 bases). The germline V and J ends were trimmed by 3 bases and 3 bases, with 15 bases remaining between them. Germline assignment: CDR1 SGDLS and CDR2 YYNGEE. The CDR3 is 15 amino acids.

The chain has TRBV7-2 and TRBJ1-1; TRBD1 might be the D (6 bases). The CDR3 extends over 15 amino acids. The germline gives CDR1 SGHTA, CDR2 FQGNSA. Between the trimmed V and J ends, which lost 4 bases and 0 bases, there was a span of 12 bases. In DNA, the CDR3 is TGTGCCAGCAGCTCATCAGGACAGCTGAACACTGAAGCTTTCTTT. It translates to CASSSSGQLNTEAFF.

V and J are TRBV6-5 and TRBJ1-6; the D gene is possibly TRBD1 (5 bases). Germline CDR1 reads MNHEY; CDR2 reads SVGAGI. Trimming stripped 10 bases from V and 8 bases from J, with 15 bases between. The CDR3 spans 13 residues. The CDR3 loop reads CATGRGMDSPLHF. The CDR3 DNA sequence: TGTGCCACTGGACGGGGCATGGATTCACCCCTCCACTTT.

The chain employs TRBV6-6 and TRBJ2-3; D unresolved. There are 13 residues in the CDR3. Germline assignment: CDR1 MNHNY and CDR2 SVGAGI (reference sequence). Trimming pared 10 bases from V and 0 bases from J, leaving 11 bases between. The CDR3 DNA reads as TGTGCCACAGGCGGAACTAGCACAGATACGCAGTATTTT. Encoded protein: CATGGTSTDTQYF.

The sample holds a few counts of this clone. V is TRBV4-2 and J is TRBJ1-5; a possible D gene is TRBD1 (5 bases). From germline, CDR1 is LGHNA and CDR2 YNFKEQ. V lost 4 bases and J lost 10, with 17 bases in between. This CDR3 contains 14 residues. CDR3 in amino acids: CASSLLGGTRPQHF. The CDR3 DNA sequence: TGTGCCAGCAGCCTCCTTGGGGGGACCCGACCCCAGCATTTT.

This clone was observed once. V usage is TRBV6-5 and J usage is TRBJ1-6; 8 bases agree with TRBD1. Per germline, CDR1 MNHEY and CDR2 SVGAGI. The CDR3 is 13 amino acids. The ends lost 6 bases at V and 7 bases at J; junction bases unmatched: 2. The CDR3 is CASSRGPNSPLHF. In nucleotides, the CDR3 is TGTGCCAGCAGCAGGGGGCCGAATTCACCCCTCCACTTT.

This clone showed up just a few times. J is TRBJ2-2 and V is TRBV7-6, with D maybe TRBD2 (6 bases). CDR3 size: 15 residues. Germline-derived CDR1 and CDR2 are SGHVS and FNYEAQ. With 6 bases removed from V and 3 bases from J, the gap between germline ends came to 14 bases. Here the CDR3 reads CASSSMGRYTGELFF. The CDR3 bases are TGTGCCAGCAGTTCCATGGGGAGGTACACCGGGGAGCTGTTTTTT.

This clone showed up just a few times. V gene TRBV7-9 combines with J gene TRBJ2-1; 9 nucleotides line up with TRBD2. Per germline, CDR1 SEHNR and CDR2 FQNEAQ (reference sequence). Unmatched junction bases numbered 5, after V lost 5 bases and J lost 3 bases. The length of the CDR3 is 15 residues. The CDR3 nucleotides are TGTGCCAGCAGCGCTATAGCGGGGGTCTACAATGAGCAGTTCTTC. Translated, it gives CASSAIAGVYNEQFF.

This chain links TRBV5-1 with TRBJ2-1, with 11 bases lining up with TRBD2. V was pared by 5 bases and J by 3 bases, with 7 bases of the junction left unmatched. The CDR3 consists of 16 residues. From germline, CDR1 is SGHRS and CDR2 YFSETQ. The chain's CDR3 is CASRHPLAGDYNEQFF. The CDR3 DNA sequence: TGCGCCAGCAGACACCCACTAGCGGGGGACTACAATGAGCAGTTCTTC.

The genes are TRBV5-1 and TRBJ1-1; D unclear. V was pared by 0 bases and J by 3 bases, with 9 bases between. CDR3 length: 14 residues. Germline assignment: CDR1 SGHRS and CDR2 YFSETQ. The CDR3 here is CASSLARMYTEAFF. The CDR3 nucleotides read TGCGCCAGCAGCTTGGCCAGGATGTACACTGAAGCTTTCTTT.